This TCR beta chain derives from a study of T cell clonotyping in hematopoietic cell transplantation listed by TCRdb under 2021. Some background on the complete study: In the study, 135 blood samples were gathered from approximately 35 consecutive transplant recipients and their related donors. Patient recruitment ran from 2015 to January 2017, and follow-up continued until late 2020 or death.

Results and caveats for the whole study, not just this receptor: Recipient TCR diversity fell after transplant, with pathologically expanded clonotypes rising progressively from day 30 to day 180. The sample size was limited, and CD4 and CD8 repertoire contributions could not be separated because cells were not sorted. Inverse Simpson Index values from donors and from recipients before transplant predicted broader TCR repertoire diversity after transplant. Only a small fraction of recipient repertoires overlapped donor repertoires, with over 97% appearing de novo at the given depth.

V is clipped by 6 bases and J by 4 bases, and the sequence between their germline boundaries is 17 bases long. Reading from cysteine to phenylalanine, the CDR3 counts 16 amino acids. The only DNA kept is the CDR3, 48 bases in frame from the first base. The germline V gene gives CDR1 as SGHRS and CDR2 as YFSETQ. The immunoSEQ assay, a bias-controlled multiplex PCR with V- and J-specific primers, was used to amplify TCR beta CDR3 regions from genomic DNA. In a second PCR step, a proprietary barcode and Illumina adapter sequences were attached to the CDR3 amplicons. An Illumina MiSeq instrument was used to sequence the CDR3 libraries. In the source study's methods: Export and quality control were done with immunoSEQ Analyzer 3.0, while downstream analyses used R Bioconductor and Immunarch. Only productive rearrangements in the normalized downsampled data set were used to calculate repertoire metrics. Clonotypes larger than 5 templates in the normalized cohort were defined as pathologically expanded. The Inverse Simpson Index was used to measure repertoire diversity. The non-normalized data set was used for CMV-specificity analyses so that all clonotypes could be captured. TCRdb obtained this table from immuneACCESS and retained in-frame rearrangements with V and J assigned. These tables miss some clones; where compared with another copy, unresolved V genes account for less than half of the shortfall, and the remainder is unexplained. D and trimming come from the DNA, and the V and J calls and clone size come from that table. The sample table contains nearly 9,500 clones; only one count was recorded for 95% to 98% of them. Jointly, the top ten make up 2% to 2.5% of the sample.

The time point label here, explained by the study, means: 100 days after allo-HCT. Blood from recipients was drawn about 28 days before transplant and again at days 30, 100 and 180 after transplant. Nuclei Lysis Solution was used to extract genomic DNA from fresh or cryopreserved unfractionated peripheral blood mononuclear cells. About this clone: It lacks a known antigen. No base-level quality is on record; no much larger clone is a single base apart.

The chain was built from TRBV5-1 and TRBJ2-6; a tentative D call is TRBD1 (6 bases match). This clonotype was obtained from a male patient aged 60-69 years who had an allogeneic stem cell transplant from a related donor, so the T cells may come from the graft donor. Some clones in this sample may be carry-over from other donors' samples. The material sequenced was peripheral blood mononuclear cells, taken 100 days after allogeneic stem cell transplant. The DNA sequence follows: TGCGCCAGCAAAGAGGGACATCAGTCAGGGGCCAACGTCCTGACTTTC. This codes for CASKEGHQSGANVLTF.